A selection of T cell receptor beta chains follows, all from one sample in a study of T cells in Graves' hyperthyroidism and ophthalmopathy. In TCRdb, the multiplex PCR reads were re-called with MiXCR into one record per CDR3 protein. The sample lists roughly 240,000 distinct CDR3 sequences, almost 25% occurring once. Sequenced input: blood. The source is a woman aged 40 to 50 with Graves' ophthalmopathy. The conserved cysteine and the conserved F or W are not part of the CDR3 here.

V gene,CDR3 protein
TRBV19,ASSIRPGQRSSIYGYT
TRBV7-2,ASSLPQETQY
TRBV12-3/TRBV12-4,ASSRGGEGTGELF
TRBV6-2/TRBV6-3,ASSYSPSGITYEQY
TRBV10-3,AISAGVLTGHLAKNIQY
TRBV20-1,SAPVRVYEQY
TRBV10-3,ATSLRTIPRGDTEAF
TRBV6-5,ASSSLGDPYEQY
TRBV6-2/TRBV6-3,ASSKGLAWSSYEQY
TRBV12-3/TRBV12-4,ASSTGGTPSYEQY
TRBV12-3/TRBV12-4,ASSPSRQGVNGYT
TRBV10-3,AISDGGYT
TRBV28,ASSLLNLGETQY
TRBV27,ASSSASWVQPQH